Sequencing of this TCR beta chain was carried out in a study of blood T cell repertoires in COVID-19. Study background: Nucleic acid was either cDNA or gDNA, and it came from T cells, B-cell-depleted T cells, or PBMCs.

Source study methods: Estimated nucleated cell counts came from reference gene primer amplification. Assay: immunoSEQ multiplex PCR; the TCRdb copy retains only in-frame clones and omits some. V and J calls and clone size come straight from that table; D and trimming were deduced from the DNA. The repertoire holds about 330,000 clones, with approximately 88% as singletons. V shed 6 bases and J shed 8 bases, with 19 bases lying between them. This CDR3 has 15 amino acids. Germline CDR1 and CDR2: SEHNR and FQNEAQ (reference sequence). The study assigned cohorts using participant-reported clinical history. Recovered Cohort 3 donors showed two negative PCRs, clearance, or symptom resolution.

The sequenced material came from PBMCs or T cells enriched from blood (not recorded which). The V gene is TRBV7-9, the J gene TRBJ1-4; possibly TRBD1 for D (5 bases). The sequence came from a man aged 30 to 45 who had recovered from COVID-19. CDR3 protein: CASRSGLSKGEKLFF. The DNA of the CDR3 is TGTGCCAGCAGGTCGGGACTATCAAAAGGGGAAAAACTGTTTTTT.